A single sample is the source of the 29 T cell receptor beta chains below, sequenced in a study of cytomegalovirus exposure and HLA in healthy donors. This PCR relied on a set of 60 Vbeta primers and 13 Jbeta primers. Sequencing was performed with immunoSEQ multiplex PCR; in TCRdb, only in-frame clones are kept and a portion is missing. There are 100,000 to 150,000 clones in the sample, with roughly 1.6% held by the top ten. Input material: PBMCs. These receptor sequences come from a middle-aged woman in good health and CMV-seronegative.

The V and J genes are TRBV27 and TRBJ2-5; D unresolved. Trimming shortened V by 5 bases and J by 1 base, and 14 bases separated the two germline ends. CDR1 is MNHEY and CDR2 is SMNVEV in the germline V gene (reference sequence). The CDR3 is 15 residues long. In DNA form, the CDR3 reads TGTGCCAGCAGTCCCATAACTCTCTCCCAAGAGACCCAGTACTTC. This encodes CASSPITLSQETQYF.

The gene calls are TRBV6-5 and TRBJ1-1; TRBD1 might be the D (6 bases). The ends were cut back, 1 base at V and 3 bases at J, with 12 bases in the middle. This CDR3 is 15 amino acids long. The V gene's germline CDR1 is MNHEY and CDR2 SVGAGI. The CDR3 DNA reads TGTGCCAGCAGTTACTTAGGACAGAAAGACACTGAAGCTTTCTTT. Amino acids: CASSYLGQKDTEAFF.

This clone is labeled medium-sized based on frequency. The V gene is TRBV6-1, the J gene TRBJ1-6; a weak D match, TRBD1 (5 bases). With 4 bases removed from V and 6 bases from J, the gap between germline ends came to 13 bases. Germline V gene lookup returns CDR1 MNHNS and CDR2 SASEGT. The CDR3 has 15 amino acids. The CDR3 DNA sequence: TGTGCCAGCAGTGGGGGGAGCGGGGGTAATTCACCCCTCCACTTT. Translation gives CASSGGSGGNSPLHF.

The chain employs TRBV15 and TRBJ1-3, with a weak D call TRBD1 (6 bases). In germline, CDR1 is LNHNV, CDR2 YYDKDF (reference sequence). Between the trimmed V and J ends, which lost 9 bases and 8 bases, there was a span of 14 bases. The CDR3 has 12 residues. For the CDR3, the DNA is TGTGCCACTACGGACAGCGGCCACACCATATATTTT. Encoded protein: CATTDSGHTIYF.

The rearrangement links TRBV19 to TRBJ2-5; no clear D. Trimming took off 4 bases at V and 1 base at J, with 4 bases between the two ends. From germline, CDR1 is LNHDA and CDR2 SQIVND (reference sequence). This CDR3 spans 12 amino acids. DNA of the CDR3: TGTGCCAGTAGTACACTCCAAGAGACCCAGTACTTC. This codes for CASSTLQETQYF.

J is TRBJ2-5 and V is TRBV6-5, with TRBD2 matching over 7 bases. The J call is uncertain, as TRBJ2-7 better fits the DNA end. CDR3 length: 15 residues. Germline CDR1 reads MNHEY; CDR2 reads SVGAGI. The CDR3 DNA follows: TGTGCCAGCAGTTACTCGATCGGGGGGAGCTACGAGCAGTACTTC. This gives the protein CASSYSIGGSYEQYF.

The chain employs TRBV5-1 and TRBJ2-1; D is uncertain. The CDR3 loop spans 16 amino acids. Looked up from germline, CDR1 is SGHRS and CDR2 is YFSETQ. The ends were cut back, 0 bases at V and 2 bases at J, with 12 bases in the middle. The CDR3 nucleotides are TGCGCCAGCAGCTTGGGAGAGTCCCTACCCTACAATGAGCAGTTCTTC. It specifies CASSLGESLPYNEQFF.

This chain joins TRBV7-3 and TRBJ2-7; TRBD2 agrees at 7 bases. CDR3 length: 14 amino acids. Unmatched junction bases numbered 7, after V lost 2 bases and J lost 6 bases. Germline V CDR1 and CDR2: SGHTA, FQGTGA. CDR3 protein: CASSLGLAAAEQYF. The CDR3 DNA sequence: TGTGCCAGCAGCTTAGGTCTAGCGGCGGCCGAGCAGTACTTC.

V gene TRBV27 combines with J gene TRBJ2-4; D perhaps matches TRBD2 (6 bases). With 3 bases removed from V and 6 bases from J, the gap between germline ends came to 9 bases. CDR1 is MNHEY and CDR2 is SMNVEV in the germline V gene (reference sequence). The CDR3 contains 13 residues. Here the CDR3 DNA reads TGTGCCAGCAGTTTTGATAGCGGAAACATTCAGTACTTC. Amino acid sequence: CASSFDSGNIQYF.

The rearrangement uses TRBV5-8 and TRBJ1-6; no clear D gene. Germline V gene lookup returns CDR1 SGHTS and CDR2 YDEGEE. The CDR3 has 14 residues. Trimming removed 0 bases at V and 9 bases at J, with 10 bases between. The CDR3 loop reads CASSLARSVSPLHF. The CDR3, as DNA: TGTGCCAGCAGCTTGGCCCGGTCCGTTTCACCCCTCCACTTT.

The genes are TRBV6-5 and TRBJ1-4; D perhaps matches TRBD1 (6 bases). V lost 2 bases and J lost 2, with 12 bases in between. Germline loops: CDR1 MNHEY, CDR2 SVGAGI. The CDR3 length is 16 residues. The CDR3 bases are TGTGCCAGCAGTTACAGAGGGGGATGGACTAATGAAAAACTGTTTTTT. Protein product: CASSYRGGWTNEKLFF.

The chain carries TRBV5-1 and TRBJ2-1; 14 nucleotides agree with TRBD2. Germline loops: CDR1 SGHRS, CDR2 YFSETQ. The J segment lost 6 bases and the V segment lost 4 bases, leaving 9 bases of the junction unmatched. The CDR3 has 17 residues. DNA for the CDR3: TGCGCCAGCAGCGGGGGACTAGCGGGGGCCTCCGGCAATGAGCAGTTCTTC. It is translated as CASSGGLAGASGNEQFF. The whole variable domain, filled in from reference TRBV5-1 and TRBJ2-1, reads KAGVTQTPRYLIKTRGQQVTLSCSPISGHRSVSWYQQTPGQGLQFLFEYFSETQRNKGNFPGRFSGRQFSNSRSEMNVSTLELGDSALYLCASSGGLAGASGNEQFFGPGTRLTVL.

The chain joins TRBV19 to TRBJ1-5; no definite D call. V was cut by 3 bases and J by 1 base, with 10 bases left in between. Germline V gene data show CDR1 as LNHDA and CDR2 as SQIVND (reference sequence). The CDR3 totals 15 residues. The CDR3 region is CASSIPGGSNQPQHF. In nucleotides, the CDR3 is TGTGCCAGTAGTATCCCCGGCGGGAGCAATCAGCCCCAGCATTTT.

V and J are TRBV5-1 and TRBJ2-5; TRBD1 agrees at 8 bases. Near its end, the DNA agrees better with TRBJ2-7, so the J call may be wrong. The CDR3 is 18 amino acids. Germline lookup yields CDR1 SGHRS and CDR2 YFSETQ. CDR3 amino acids: CASSTLVGFPGQAYEQYF. The CDR3 DNA reads as TGCGCCAGCAGCACACTGGTTGGATTTCCGGGACAGGCCTACGAGCAGTACTTC.

J is TRBJ1-6 and V is TRBV19, with TRBD1 identical over 7 bases. Germline trimming cut 6 bases from V and 10 bases from J; bases unmatched to any gene: 6. This CDR3 has 13 amino acids. CDR1 is LNHDA and CDR2 is SQIVND in the germline V gene (reference sequence). CDR3 in amino acids: CASSTTGASPLHF. For the CDR3, the DNA is TGTGCCAGTAGCACTACAGGGGCATCACCCCTCCACTTT.

This sequence joins TRBV27 and TRBJ1-6; D is perhaps TRBD1 (6 bases). This CDR3 spans 16 amino acids. The germline gives CDR1 MNHEY, CDR2 SMNVEV (reference sequence). Trimming took off 3 bases at V and 0 bases at J, with 9 bases between the two ends. CDR3 residues: CASSLGANSYNSPLHF. For the CDR3, the DNA is TGTGCCAGCAGTTTGGGGGCCAACTCCTATAATTCACCCCTCCACTTT.

This chain uses TRBV4-2 with TRBJ2-2; 12 nucleotides agree with TRBD2. V lost 4 bases and J lost 5; bases outside the gene matches: 11. The CDR3 length is 18 residues. Per germline, CDR1 LGHNA and CDR2 YNFKEQ. CDR3 loop: CASSPRSSGGAGTGELFF. The CDR3 coding sequence is TGTGCCAGCAGCCCCAGATCTAGCGGGGGGGCGGGGACCGGGGAGCTGTTTTTT.

CDR3 in amino acids: CASSLELRNTIYF. The CDR3 DNA sequence: TGTGCCAGCAGCTTGGAACTGAGGAACACCATATATTTT. This chain uses TRBV5-6 with TRBJ1-3; the D is unclear. V was clipped by 0 bases and J by 7 bases, with 8 bases between them. The CDR3 is 13 residues long. Germline loops: CDR1 SGHDT, CDR2 YYEEEE.

The rearrangement joins TRBV5-4 to TRBJ1-4, with a tentative D call TRBD1 (6 bases). The length of the CDR3 is 14 residues. The ends were cut back, 0 bases at V and 8 bases at J, with 11 bases in the middle. Germline lookup yields CDR1 SGHNT and CDR2 YYREEE (reference sequence). This CDR3 reads CASSLAGVEEKLFF. The CDR3 DNA reads TGTGCCAGCAGCTTGGCAGGGGTGGAAGAAAAACTGTTTTTT.

The J gene is TRBJ2-5, the V gene TRBV5-6, with 8 bases aligning to TRBD2. V lost 4 bases, J lost 5 bases, and 13 bases stayed unmatched. Germline V gene sequence: CDR1 SGHDT, CDR2 YYEEEE. The CDR3 has 16 residues. For the CDR3, the DNA is TGTGCCAGCAGCCGATCTGCGGGACTAGGGTACGAGACCCAGTACTTC. It yields the protein CASSRSAGLGYETQYF. The complete variable domain, with remaining parts taken from reference TRBV5-6 and TRBJ2-5, reads DAGVTQSPTHLIKTRGQQVTLRCSPKSGHDTVSWYQQALGQGPQFIFQYYEEEERQRGNFPDRFSGHQFPNYSSELNVNALLLGDSALYLCASSRSAGLGYETQYFGPGTRLLVL.

The chain joins TRBV29-1 to TRBJ2-6; D perhaps matches TRBD2 (5 bases). The CDR3 consists of 16 residues. V gave up 4 bases and J gave up 2 bases, with 15 bases separating them. The germline CDR1 and CDR2 sequences are SQVTM and ANQGSEA. CDR3 DNA: TGCAGCGTTGGGAGAGGGTCGCAGACTGGGGCCAACGTCCTGACTTTC. Protein sequence: CSVGRGSQTGANVLTF.

J is TRBJ2-3 and V is TRBV10-3; 12 bases are a match to TRBD2. This CDR3 spans 16 amino acids. The J segment lost 0 bases and the V segment lost 5 bases, leaving 3 bases of the junction unmatched. Germline V lookup: CDR1 ENHRY, CDR2 SYGVKD. As DNA, the CDR3 is TGTGCCATCAGTTCTGGACTAGCGGGGAGCACAGATACGCAGTATTTT. It is translated as CAISSGLAGSTDTQYF.

This chain uses TRBV9 with TRBJ2-1, with D perhaps TRBD1 (5 bases). The germline CDR1 and CDR2 sequences are SGDLS and YYNGEE. The length of the CDR3 is 12 residues. Trimming took 0 bases from V and 10 from J, leaving 8 bases between them. Written as DNA, the CDR3 is TGTGCCAGCAGCGTAGTCGGACAAGAGCAGTTCTTC. It yields the protein CASSVVGQEQFF.

V usage is TRBV5-1 and J usage is TRBJ2-7; 7 positions agree with TRBD2. Trimming removed 4 bases from V and 3 bases from J; junction bases left unmatched: 4. This CDR3 region has 13 residues. Germline loops: CDR1 SGHRS, CDR2 YFSETQ. CDR3 residues: CASSIGTNYEQYF. The CDR3 nucleotides read TGCGCCAGCAGCATCGGGACTAACTACGAGCAGTACTTC.

This sequence joins TRBV4-2 and TRBJ2-6; 7 bases are shared with TRBD1. The V segment lost 4 bases and the J segment 3 bases; nucleotides outside the gene matches: 3. The CDR3 loop spans 15 amino acids. Germline CDR1 LGHNA, CDR2 YNFKEQ. CDR3 region: CASSRTGDGANVLTF. CDR3 DNA sequence: TGTGCCAGCAGCCGAACAGGGGATGGGGCCAACGTCCTGACTTTC.

The chain has TRBV2 and TRBJ1-6; 7 bases match TRBD1. Germline lookup yields CDR1 SNHLY and CDR2 FYNNEI. The trim removed 7 bases at V and 9 bases at J, leaving 12 bases unmatched. The CDR3 loop spans 15 amino acids. Here the CDR3 DNA reads TGTGCCAGCATGATAAATCGACAGGGCGGTTCACCCCTCCACTTT. It encodes CASMINRQGGSPLHF.

The chain links TRBV27 to TRBJ2-2; 9 bases align to TRBD2. The CDR3 extends over 14 amino acids. Trimming removed 6 bases from V and 5 bases from J; junction bases left unmatched: 4. The germline gives CDR1 MNHEY, CDR2 SMNVEV (reference sequence). The CDR3 reads CASRAGGTTGELFF. DNA of the CDR3: TGTGCCAGCAGGGCGGGGGGGACTACCGGGGAGCTGTTTTTT.

V usage is TRBV28 and J usage is TRBJ2-5; D is uncertain. The CDR3 runs 13 residues. Between the trimmed V and J ends, which lost 3 bases and 0 bases, there was a span of 5 bases. In germline, CDR1 is MDHEN, CDR2 SYDVKM. The CDR3 nucleotides read TGTGCCAGCAGTTTTTCCAACCAAGAGACCCAGTACTTC. Amino acids: CASSFSNQETQYF.

CDR3 DNA: TGCAGCGCCGTTCTTCGGACAGGGGCAAACACTGAAGCTTTCTTT. It translates to CSAVLRTGANTEAFF. The chain couples TRBV29-1 to TRBJ1-1, with 9 bases matching TRBD1. The V and J ends lost 7 bases and 2 bases, in that order; junction bases with no gene match: 11. Germline V gene data show CDR1 as SQVTM and CDR2 as ANQGSEA. This CDR3 region has 15 residues.